This T cell receptor beta chain emerged from a study of blood T cell repertoires in COVID-19. Donors in Cohort 3 who had recovered were those with two negative PCRs, healthcare professional clearance, or resolution of their symptoms. In the original workflow: Amplification of reference gene primers was used by the study to estimate nucleated cell counts. Profiling relied on immunoSEQ multiplex PCR, and the TCRdb table lists in-frame clones only, not all of them. D and trimming were read from the DNA, whereas the V and J calls and clone size are those reported in that table. The sample has about 140,000 clones, about 90% seen once. Material for sequencing was PBMCs or T cells enriched from blood (not recorded which). The TCR comes from a man aged 60-69 years who had recovered from COVID-19.

CDR3 coding DNA: TGTGCCAGCAGCCAAGAACTCGGGAGGGCCTTAGAGACCCAGTACTTC. Protein: CASSQELGRALETQYF. The chain employs TRBV3-1 (or the pseudogene TRBV3-2) and TRBJ2-5; 8 nucleotides align to TRBD2. The CDR3 length is 16 residues. V was pared by 0 bases and J by 4 bases, with 7 bases of the junction left unmatched. Germline V gene sequence: CDR1 LGHDT, CDR2 YNNKEL (reference sequence).